This T cell receptor (beta chain) was captured in a study of blood T cell repertoires in COVID-19. Deletions cut 3 bases from V and 0 bases from J, with 9 bases between. The CDR3 length is 15 residues. Germline V lookup: CDR1 KGHSH, CDR2 LQKENI. Original handling: The authors estimated nucleated cell counts from reference gene primer amplification. Sequencing used immunoSEQ multiplex PCR; TCRdb keeps in-frame clones, though not all of them. That table supplies the V and J calls and clone size; D and trimming were determined from the DNA. The data show under 200,000 clones, around 89% seen once. The chain combines TRBV18 with TRBJ2-1; D is perhaps TRBD2 (5 bases). This clonotype originated in a man aged 35 to 55 with active or convalescent COVID-19. The sample comprised peripheral blood. Here the CDR3 reads CASSPDGGSYNEQFF. The CDR3 region has the DNA TGTGCCAGCTCACCGGACGGAGGCTCCTACAATGAGCAGTTCTTC. The entire variable domain, with the rest obtained from reference TRBV18 and TRBJ2-1, is as follows: NAGVMQNPRHLVRRRGQEARLRCSPMKGHSHVYWYRQLPEEGLKFMVYLQKENIIDESGMPKERFSAEFPKEGPSILRIQQVVRGDSAAYFCASSPDGGSYNEQFFGPGTRLTVL.